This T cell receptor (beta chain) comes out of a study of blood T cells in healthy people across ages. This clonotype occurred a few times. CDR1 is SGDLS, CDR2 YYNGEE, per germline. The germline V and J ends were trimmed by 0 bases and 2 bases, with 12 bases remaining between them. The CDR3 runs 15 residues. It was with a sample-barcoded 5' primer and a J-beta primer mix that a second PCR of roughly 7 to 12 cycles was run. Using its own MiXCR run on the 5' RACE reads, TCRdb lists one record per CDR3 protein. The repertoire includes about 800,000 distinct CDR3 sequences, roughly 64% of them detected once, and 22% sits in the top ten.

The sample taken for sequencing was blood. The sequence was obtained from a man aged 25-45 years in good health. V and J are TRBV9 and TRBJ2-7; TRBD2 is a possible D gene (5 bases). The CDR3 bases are TGTGCCAGCAGCGTAGCTGAGGGTAGCGCCTACGAGCAGTACTTC. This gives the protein CASSVAEGSAYEQYF.